The present TCR beta chain was sequenced within a study of blood T cell repertoires in COVID-19. Authors' analysis steps: Reference gene primer amplification gave estimated nucleated cell counts. Repertoires were generated with immunoSEQ multiplex PCR, while TCRdb's copy carries only in-frame clones and drops some. V, J and clone size were drawn from that table, and D and trimming were deduced from the DNA. The sample consists of some 240,000 clones, roughly four fifths of them appearing once. Ages ranged from about 18 to 89 years, with residence in fewer than 25 US areas. Two negative PCRs, clearance, or symptom resolution were required of recovered Cohort 3 donors. V lost 3 bases and J 1 base, leaving 9 bases between the germline ends. Per germline, CDR1 KGHSH and CDR2 LQKENI. This CDR3 is built from 14 residues.

The chain couples TRBV18 to TRBJ1-1; a weak D match, TRBD1 (6 bases). What was sequenced was PBMCs or T cells enriched from blood (not recorded which). This TCR came from a middle-aged man who had recovered from COVID-19. For the CDR3, the DNA is TGTGCCAGCTCACCCGCGACAGGGAACACTGAAGCTTTCTTT. The encoded protein is CASSPATGNTEAFF.